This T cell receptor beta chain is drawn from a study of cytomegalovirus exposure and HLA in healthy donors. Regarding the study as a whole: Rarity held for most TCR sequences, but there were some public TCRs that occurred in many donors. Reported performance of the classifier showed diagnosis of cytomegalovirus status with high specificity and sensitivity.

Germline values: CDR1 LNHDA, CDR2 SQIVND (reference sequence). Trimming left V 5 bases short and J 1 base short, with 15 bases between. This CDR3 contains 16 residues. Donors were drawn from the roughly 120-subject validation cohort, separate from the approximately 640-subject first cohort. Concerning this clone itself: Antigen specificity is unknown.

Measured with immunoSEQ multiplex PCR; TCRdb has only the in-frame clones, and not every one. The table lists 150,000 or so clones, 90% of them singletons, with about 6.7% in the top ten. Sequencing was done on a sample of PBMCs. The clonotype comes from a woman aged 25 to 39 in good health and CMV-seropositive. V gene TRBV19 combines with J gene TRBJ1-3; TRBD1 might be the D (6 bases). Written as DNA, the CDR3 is TGTGCCAGTAGTCTCTGGGGGCCGAGGTCTGGAAACACCATATATTTT. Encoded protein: CASSLWGPRSGNTIYF. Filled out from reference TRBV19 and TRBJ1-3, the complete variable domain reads DGGITQSPKYLFRKEGQNVTLSCEQNLNHDAMYWYRQDPGQGLRLIYYSQIVNDFQKGDIAEGYSVSREKKESFPLTVTSAQKNPTAFYLCASSLWGPRSGNTIYFGEGSWLTVV.